This T cell receptor (beta chain) was retrieved from a study of blood T cell repertoires in COVID-19. Study information: Acute-phase and convalescent COVID-19 samples originated in the United States, Italy and Spain. PBMCs, B-cell-depleted T cells, or T cells were the source of the cDNA or gDNA that made up the material.

Per the study methods: The authors estimated nucleated cell counts from reference gene primer amplification. The assay was immunoSEQ multiplex PCR, and TCRdb's table has in-frame clones only and misses some. V, J and clone size are taken as reported in that table, and D and trimming were inferred from the DNA itself. The sample has a few hundred thousand clones, approximately 91% seen once. Enrolled through a virtual design, the participants were between 18 and 89 years of age and came from 24 US areas. The CDR3 is made up of 14 amino acids. Per the germline V gene, CDR1 is LGHNT and CDR2 is FRNRAP. Germline trimming cut 6 bases from V and 4 bases from J; bases unmatched to any gene: 6.

The sequence was collected from a woman aged 40 to 49 who had been exposed to COVID-19. The sequencing sample was made of PBMCs or T cells enriched from blood (not recorded which). The rearrangement uses TRBV12-5 and TRBJ1-2, with 9 bases matching TRBD1. DNA of the CDR3: TGTGCTAGTGGCACCGGGACAGGGCCCTATGGCTACACCTTC. The encoded protein is CASGTGTGPYGYTF.